This paragraph reports one T cell receptor (beta chain). Its antigen remains undetermined. No per-base quality is available; no much larger clone lies one base away. Donors were healthy HIV-negative adults with no recently reported acute infections or vaccinations. Every donor was a Caucasian adult residing in Nashville, Tennessee, USA. For unsorted samples, tens of millions of PBMCs were counted and genomic DNA was extracted with the QIAamp DNA Blood Mini kit. After blood collection by leukapheresis, PBMCs were isolated using Ficoll-Histopaque density gradient centrifugation and then cryopreserved in the vapor phase of liquid nitrogen. The record originates from a study of shared clonotypes between healthy human individuals (dated by TCRdb to the early 2020s). In terms of the full investigation: The cohort comprised two women and a few men aged 18 to 49 years. Blood TCR repertoires of roughly five healthy adults were deeply sequenced to estimate repertoire size and the extent of clonotype sharing between individuals. Libraries were prepared and TCR repertoires were sequenced by different laboratories using diverse techniques, in order to increase sequencing depth and limit assay-specific biases. Leukapheresis yielded between about 0.8 and 9.5 billion PBMCs per donor.

Summary of the overall study and its limitations: Based on pairwise subsampling, the degree of clonotype sharing among donors was expected to be affected by sequencing depth. Because the study included a small number of donors, the genetic and exposure-history diversity represented was limited. Sampling was limited to blood, and TCR repertoires in tissue likely differ from TCR repertoires in blood.

From the cysteine up to the phenylalanine, the CDR3 has a length of 14 residues. Here the CDR3 DNA is all that survives: 42 bases in frame from base 1. The trim is 2 bases for V and 3 bases for J, with a gap of 11 bases between the germline ends. Sequences MDHEN (CDR1) and SYDVKM (CDR2) are obtained from the germline V gene. TCR CDR3 regions were amplified from genomic DNA by multiplex PCR using the deep immunoSEQ assay. Genomic DNA extracted from each cell subset was distributed evenly over all wells of several immunoSEQ 96-well plates, and each plate served as one replicate. For unsorted PBMC, each replicate PCR was loaded with about 280 ng genomic DNA, equivalent to about 30,000 T cell genomes. Ten immunoSEQ deep assay plates were used to sequence unsorted PBMC genomic DNA. Purified libraries were measured with a Qubit 3.0 fluorometer, size-checked on a Bioanalyzer 2100, and measured again with the KAPA Library Quantification kit. A separate single-read 150-cycle Illumina NextSeq 550 flow cell was used to sequence each immunoSEQ 96-well plate. The authors' analysis ran thus. The immunoSEQ output contained only junctional sequences without quality scores, so filtering could not match that applied to full-length reads. Sequences were annotated with PyIR, a Python wrapper for IgBLAST v1.9, using IMGT germline references to assign V/J genes and CDR3. Reads were filtered out if the reads had weak V/J assignments (E-value above 1e-6), no CDR3, stop codons, out-of-frame junctions, or ambiguous translated residues. V3J clonotypes were defined as sequences sharing an identical inferred V gene, J gene, and CDR3 amino acid sequence. Percentage overlap between repertoires was computed as shared unique clonotypes divided by the size of the smaller repertoire. RTK rarefaction, the Chao1 estimator, and Recon v2.1 estimates of unobserved clonotypes were used to assess repertoire richness. In TCRdb, the immuneACCESS table is reduced to in-frame sequences with V and J assigned. These tables do not hold every clone; where another copy was compared, an unresolved V gene accounts for under half, and the others remain unexplained. The V and J calls and clone size come from that table; D and trimming were worked out from the DNA. The sample profile shows fewer than 650,000 clones; 70% to 80% of them were found once. Together, the top ten hold more than 10% of the sample.

The clonotype originates from a woman aged 40 to 50 in good health. Some clones in this sample may be carry-over from other donors' samples. Sequenced: PBMCs. This chain is built from TRBV28 and TRBJ2-7, and TRBD1 may be the D gene, going by 7 matching bases. The CDR3 corresponds to CASSLRQGGYEQYF. The DNA sequence is TGTGCCAGCAGTTTACGGCAGGGGGGCTACGAGCAGTACTTC.